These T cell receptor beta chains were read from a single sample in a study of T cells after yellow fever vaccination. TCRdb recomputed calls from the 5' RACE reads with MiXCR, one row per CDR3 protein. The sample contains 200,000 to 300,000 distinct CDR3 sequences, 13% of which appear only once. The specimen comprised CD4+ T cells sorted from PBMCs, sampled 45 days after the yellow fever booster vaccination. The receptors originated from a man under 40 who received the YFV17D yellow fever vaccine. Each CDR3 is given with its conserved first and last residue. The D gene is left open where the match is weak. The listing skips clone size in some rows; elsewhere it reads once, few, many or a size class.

cdr3_aa: CASSLAGVDNEQFF; cdr3_nt: TGCGCCAGCAGCCTAGCGGGAGTAGACAATGAGCAGTTCTTC; d_call: TRBD2; j_call: TRBJ2-1; clone_size: few; v_call: TRBV5-1
cdr3_aa: CASSAKAGITDTQYF; cdr3_nt: TGTGCCAGCAGCGCCAAGGCGGGGATCACAGATACGCAGTATTTT; d_call: -; j_call: TRBJ2-3; clone_size: few; v_call: TRBV7-2
cdr3_aa: CASSPTGGTNIQYF; cdr3_nt: TGTGCCAGCAGCCCGACAGGGGGCACGAACATTCAGTACTTC; d_call: TRBD1; j_call: TRBJ2-4; clone_size: few; v_call: TRBV12-3/TRBV12-4
cdr3_aa: CSASSGTNTGELFF; cdr3_nt: TGCAGTGCTAGCAGCGGTACGAACACCGGGGAGCTGTTTTTT; d_call: -; j_call: TRBJ2-2; clone_size: few; v_call: TRBV20-1
cdr3_aa: CASSQGGGPSYNEQFF; cdr3_nt: TGCGCCAGCAGCCAAGGGGGTGGACCCTCCTACAATGAGCAGTTCTTC; d_call: -; j_call: TRBJ2-1; clone_size: -; v_call: TRBV4-3
cdr3_aa: CASSLVGGAEQFF; cdr3_nt: TGTGCCAGCAGCTTGGTAGGTGGGGCGGAGCAGTTCTTC; d_call: -; j_call: TRBJ2-1; clone_size: few; v_call: TRBV5-4
cdr3_aa: CASSHTTYNSPLHF; cdr3_nt: TGTGCCAGCAGTCATACCACCTATAATTCACCCCTCCACTTT; d_call: -; j_call: TRBJ1-6; clone_size: few; v_call: TRBV12-3/TRBV12-4
cdr3_aa: CASRVAGGSLSGANVLTF; cdr3_nt: TGTGCCTCCCGAGTGGCGGGGGGATCCCTCTCTGGGGCCAACGTCCTGACTTTC; d_call: TRBD2; j_call: TRBJ2-6; clone_size: -; v_call: TRBV10-3
cdr3_aa: CASSLLTSGRLDEQYF; cdr3_nt: TGTGCCAGCAGCTTACTGACTAGCGGAAGGCTTGACGAGCAGTACTTC; d_call: TRBD2; j_call: TRBJ2-7; clone_size: few; v_call: TRBV11-2
cdr3_aa: CASSQAAGETQYF; cdr3_nt: TGCGCCAGCAGCCAAGCGGCGGGAGAGACCCAGTACTTC; d_call: -; j_call: TRBJ2-5; clone_size: -; v_call: TRBV4-3
cdr3_aa: CASSFSRVGAFF; cdr3_nt: TGTGCCAGCAGTTTCAGCCGGGTGGGTGCTTTCTTT; d_call: -; j_call: TRBJ1-1; clone_size: -; v_call: TRBV12-3/TRBV12-4
cdr3_aa: CASSWTSGSGLGELFF; cdr3_nt: TGCGCCAGCAGCTGGACTAGCGGGAGCGGCTTGGGGGAGCTGTTTTTT; d_call: TRBD2; j_call: TRBJ2-2; clone_size: -; v_call: TRBV5-1
cdr3_aa: CASSYSRGLPNPYSTDTQYF; cdr3_nt: TGTGCCAGCAGTTACTCTCGTGGACTACCGAACCCCTATAGCACAGATACGCAGTATTTT; d_call: -; j_call: TRBJ2-3; clone_size: -; v_call: TRBV6-2/TRBV6-3
cdr3_aa: CASSHVGQGMPNEQFF; cdr3_nt: TGTGCCAGCAGCCACGTCGGACAGGGGATGCCAAATGAGCAGTTCTTC; d_call: TRBD1; j_call: TRBJ2-1; clone_size: -; v_call: TRBV3-1
cdr3_aa: CSGGTTAGDEQYF; cdr3_nt: TGCAGCGGGGGGACTACTGCCGGAGACGAGCAGTACTTC; d_call: TRBD2; j_call: TRBJ2-7; clone_size: few; v_call: TRBV29-1
cdr3_aa: CASNPSGSSYEQYF; cdr3_nt: TGCGCCAGCAACCCTAGCGGGAGCTCCTACGAGCAGTACTTC; d_call: TRBD2; j_call: TRBJ2-7; clone_size: few; v_call: TRBV5-1
cdr3_aa: CASSAAGTGEKLFF; cdr3_nt: TGTGCCAGCAGTGCTGCCGGGACAGGGGAAAAACTGTTTTTT; d_call: TRBD1; j_call: TRBJ1-4; clone_size: -; v_call: TRBV27
cdr3_aa: CSGTSGSNTGELFF; cdr3_nt: TGCTCGGGGACTAGCGGGAGTAACACCGGGGAGCTGTTTTTT; d_call: TRBD2; j_call: TRBJ2-2; clone_size: many; v_call: TRBV20-1
cdr3_aa: CAISGNNNEQFF; cdr3_nt: TGTGCCATCAGTGGAAACAACAATGAGCAGTTCTTC; d_call: -; j_call: TRBJ2-1; clone_size: -; v_call: TRBV10-3
cdr3_aa: CASSFGLAGVGEQFF; cdr3_nt: TGTGCCAGCAGCTTCGGACTAGCGGGAGTAGGTGAGCAGTTCTTC; d_call: TRBD2; j_call: TRBJ2-1; clone_size: -; v_call: TRBV7-2
cdr3_aa: CASSAGARTDTQYF; cdr3_nt: TGTGCCAGCAGTGCAGGGGCTCGAACAGATACGCAGTATTTT; d_call: -; j_call: TRBJ2-3; clone_size: many; v_call: TRBV6-1
cdr3_aa: CASSQGGAGDGEQFF; cdr3_nt: TGCGCCAGCAGCCAAGGGGGAGCGGGAGACGGCGAGCAGTTCTTC; d_call: TRBD2; j_call: TRBJ2-1; clone_size: few; v_call: TRBV4-3
cdr3_aa: CASSLYGSGEQYF; cdr3_nt: TGTGCCAGCAGCTTGTACGGGAGCGGGGAGCAGTACTTC; d_call: -; j_call: TRBJ2-7; clone_size: -; v_call: TRBV5-8
cdr3_aa: CASSPRDLGSTEAFF; cdr3_nt: TGTGCCAGCAGCCCGCGGGACCTAGGATCCACTGAAGCTTTCTTT; d_call: -; j_call: TRBJ1-1; clone_size: few; v_call: TRBV7-9
cdr3_aa: CASSLEVGELFF; cdr3_nt: TGTGCCAGCAGCTTAGAGGTCGGGGAGCTGTTTTTT; d_call: -; j_call: TRBJ2-2; clone_size: many; v_call: TRBV7-9
cdr3_aa: CASSQGIAGLGTQYF; cdr3_nt: TGCGCCAGCAGCCAAGGTATAGCAGGACTCGGGACCCAGTACTTC; d_call: -; j_call: TRBJ2-5; clone_size: few; v_call: TRBV4-3
cdr3_aa: CASSLAVGGFGETQYF; cdr3_nt: TGTGCCAGCAGCTTAGCGGTAGGGGGCTTCGGTGAGACCCAGTACTTC; d_call: TRBD1; j_call: TRBJ2-5; clone_size: -; v_call: TRBV7-2
cdr3_aa: CASSRTLYNEQFF; cdr3_nt: TGTGCCAGCAGCAGGACCCTCTACAATGAGCAGTTCTTC; d_call: -; j_call: TRBJ2-1; clone_size: few; v_call: TRBV14
cdr3_aa: CASSPPTSGRMNEQYF; cdr3_nt: TGCGCCAGCAGCCCCCCCACTAGCGGGAGGATGAACGAGCAGTACTTC; d_call: TRBD2; j_call: TRBJ2-7; clone_size: few; v_call: TRBV5-1
cdr3_aa: CSVESTDTQYF; cdr3_nt: TGCAGCGTTGAAAGCACAGATACGCAGTATTTT; d_call: -; j_call: TRBJ2-3; clone_size: many; v_call: TRBV29-1
cdr3_aa: CASSPGPSGYNEQFF; cdr3_nt: TGTGCCAGCAGCCCCGGGCCCAGCGGGTACAATGAGCAGTTCTTC; d_call: -; j_call: TRBJ2-1; clone_size: -; v_call: TRBV7-2
cdr3_aa: CSAPHRVETQYF; cdr3_nt: TGCAGTGCTCCCCACAGGGTTGAGACCCAGTACTTC; d_call: -; j_call: TRBJ2-5; clone_size: few; v_call: TRBV20-1
cdr3_aa: CASSPRTGSINYGYTF; cdr3_nt: TGCGCCAGCAGCCCGAGGACAGGTTCGATCAACTATGGCTACACCTTC; d_call: TRBD1; j_call: TRBJ1-2; clone_size: few; v_call: TRBV5-1
cdr3_aa: CASSAATGHEQYF; cdr3_nt: TGTGCCAGCAGCGCGGCCACAGGGCACGAGCAGTACTTC; d_call: -; j_call: TRBJ2-7; clone_size: -; v_call: TRBV7-3
cdr3_aa: CASSYGFPGTSGRAVNTQYF; cdr3_nt: TGTGCCAGCAGTTACGGATTCCCCGGGACTAGCGGGAGGGCCGTGAATACGCAGTATTTT; d_call: TRBD2; j_call: TRBJ2-3; clone_size: few; v_call: TRBV6-2/TRBV6-3
cdr3_aa: CASREGPGANVLTF; cdr3_nt: TGTGCCAGCAGGGAGGGCCCCGGGGCCAACGTCCTGACTTTC; d_call: -; j_call: TRBJ2-6; clone_size: few; v_call: TRBV28
cdr3_aa: CASIKERKTSGRASCHQYNEQFF; cdr3_nt: TGTGCCAGCATAAAAGAGAGGAAGACTAGCGGGAGGGCCAGTTGTCACCAGTACAATGAGCAGTTCTTC; d_call: TRBD2; j_call: TRBJ2-1; clone_size: few; v_call: TRBV3-1
cdr3_aa: CASSLDRGSNEQFF; cdr3_nt: TGTGCCAGCAGCTTGGACAGGGGGTCCAATGAGCAGTTCTTC; d_call: TRBD1; j_call: TRBJ2-1; clone_size: few; v_call: TRBV5-6
cdr3_aa: CARPRDSNQPQHF; cdr3_nt: TGCGCCAGACCTAGGGACAGCAATCAGCCCCAGCATTTT; d_call: -; j_call: TRBJ1-5; clone_size: -; v_call: TRBV5-1
cdr3_aa: CASSLAHGYQITGELFF; cdr3_nt: TGTGCCAGCAGCTTGGCCCACGGCTACCAAATCACCGGGGAGCTGTTTTTT; d_call: -; j_call: TRBJ2-2; clone_size: few; v_call: TRBV13
cdr3_aa: CASSSRVANSPLHF; cdr3_nt: TGTGCCAGCAGCTCGAGGGTGGCAAATTCACCCCTCCACTTT; d_call: -; j_call: TRBJ1-6; clone_size: -; v_call: TRBV5-6
cdr3_aa: CSASRDRNYSPLHF; cdr3_nt: TGCAGTGCTAGCCGGGACAGAAACTATTCACCCCTCCACTTT; d_call: TRBD1; j_call: TRBJ1-6; clone_size: many; v_call: TRBV20-1
cdr3_aa: CATSDFGQGAYTGELFF; cdr3_nt: TGTGCCACCAGTGATTTCGGACAGGGGGCTTACACCGGGGAGCTGTTTTTT; d_call: TRBD1; j_call: TRBJ2-2; clone_size: -; v_call: TRBV24-1
cdr3_aa: CASSLRDRSFYEQYF; cdr3_nt: TGTGCCAGCAGCCTCCGGGACAGGTCTTTCTACGAGCAGTACTTC; d_call: TRBD1; j_call: TRBJ2-7; clone_size: few; v_call: TRBV14
cdr3_aa: CSARTGGDEKLFF; cdr3_nt: TGCAGTGCTAGGACAGGGGGCGATGAAAAACTGTTTTTT; d_call: TRBD1; j_call: TRBJ1-4; clone_size: few; v_call: TRBV20-1
cdr3_aa: CASSRLDLRTEAFF; cdr3_nt: TGTGCCAGCAGTCGACTGGACCTCCGCACTGAAGCTTTCTTT; d_call: -; j_call: TRBJ1-1; clone_size: many; v_call: TRBV6-5
cdr3_aa: CASSPLGLAADTQYF; cdr3_nt: TGCGCCAGCAGCCCGCTGGGACTAGCGGCAGATACGCAGTATTTT; d_call: TRBD2; j_call: TRBJ2-3; clone_size: few; v_call: TRBV4-3
cdr3_aa: CSARGGTSGSAWSETQYF; cdr3_nt: TGCAGTGCTAGAGGGGGGACTAGCGGGAGCGCCTGGTCGGAGACCCAGTACTTC; d_call: TRBD2; j_call: TRBJ2-5; clone_size: -; v_call: TRBV20-1
cdr3_aa: CASSFSLAGIPHEQYF; cdr3_nt: TGTGCCAGCAGCTTTAGCCTAGCGGGAATTCCCCACGAGCAGTACTTC; d_call: TRBD2; j_call: TRBJ2-7; clone_size: -; v_call: TRBV7-2
cdr3_aa: CASRKQGDLSYEQYF; cdr3_nt: TGTGCCAGCAGAAAACAGGGGGACCTCTCCTACGAGCAGTACTTC; d_call: TRBD1; j_call: TRBJ2-7; clone_size: -; v_call: TRBV27
cdr3_aa: CAANRDSLNSGANVLTF; cdr3_nt: TGTGCCGCCAACCGGGACAGTCTTAACTCTGGGGCCAACGTCCTGACTTTC; d_call: -; j_call: TRBJ2-6; clone_size: few; v_call: TRBV21-1
cdr3_aa: CSATGTSGNNEQFF; cdr3_nt: TGCAGTGCAACCGGGACTAGCGGTAACAATGAGCAGTTCTTC; d_call: TRBD2; j_call: TRBJ2-1; clone_size: -; v_call: TRBV20-1
cdr3_aa: CASSSGIGYTQYF; cdr3_nt: TGCGCCAGCAGCAGCGGGATTGGGTATACGCAGTATTTT; d_call: TRBD2; j_call: TRBJ2-3; clone_size: few; v_call: TRBV10-1
cdr3_aa: CASSQAGRGVSNTGELFF; cdr3_nt: TGCGCCAGCAGCCAAGCTGGCCGGGGCGTTAGTAACACCGGGGAGCTGTTTTTT; d_call: -; j_call: TRBJ2-2; clone_size: few; v_call: TRBV4-3
cdr3_aa: CSASDRGRLATEAFF; cdr3_nt: TGCAGTGCTTCAGACAGGGGGCGATTGGCCACTGAAGCTTTCTTT; d_call: TRBD1; j_call: TRBJ1-1; clone_size: -; v_call: TRBV20-1
cdr3_aa: CASSPWGQPLHF; cdr3_nt: TGTGCCAGCAGCCCCTGGGGCCAACCCCTCCACTTT; d_call: -; j_call: TRBJ1-6; clone_size: few; v_call: TRBV7-2
cdr3_aa: CASSPPGQGSGNTIYF; cdr3_nt: TGTGCCAGCAGTCCTCCGGGACAGGGCTCTGGAAACACCATATATTTT; d_call: TRBD1; j_call: TRBJ1-3; clone_size: few; v_call: TRBV12-3/TRBV12-4
cdr3_aa: CASKETDYEQYF; cdr3_nt: TGTGCCAGCAAAGAGACAGACTACGAGCAGTACTTC; d_call: -; j_call: TRBJ2-7; clone_size: -; v_call: TRBV6-2/TRBV6-3
cdr3_aa: CASSPRGGGDTQYF; cdr3_nt: TGTGCCAGCAGCCCCCGCGGAGGGGGTGATACGCAGTATTTT; d_call: -; j_call: TRBJ2-3; clone_size: -; v_call: TRBV7-6